This T cell receptor (beta chain) emerged from a study of immune evolution from preneoplasia to lung adenocarcinoma. Study context: HLA loss of heterozygosity: approximately 7.5% AIS, under 19% MIA, over 30% ADC, none AAH.

H&E slides confirmed each diagnosis, reviewed by two pathologists independently. Points from the study as a whole: Top clone frequencies peaked in normal lung, apparently declining through invasive adenocarcinoma.

The method was immunoSEQ multiplex PCR; TCRdb's version includes in-frame clones alone and lacks a portion of them. This table has roughly 9,000 clones, around 86% appearing once. This clone was counted a few times. The antigen is undetermined. The TCR was taken from an older donor with lung adenocarcinoma. Sequencing was done on a sample of FFPE minimally invasive lung adenocarcinoma tissue.

The CDR3 coding sequence is TGTGCCAGCAGGGGGACTTACGAGCAGTACTTC. Translated: CASRGTYEQYF. The chain couples TRBV6-1 to TRBJ2-7; possible D gene TRBD2, 6 bases. This CDR3 is 11 amino acids long. Germline CDR1 MNHNS, CDR2 SASEGT. The germline V and J ends were trimmed by 6 bases and 4 bases, with 7 bases remaining between them.